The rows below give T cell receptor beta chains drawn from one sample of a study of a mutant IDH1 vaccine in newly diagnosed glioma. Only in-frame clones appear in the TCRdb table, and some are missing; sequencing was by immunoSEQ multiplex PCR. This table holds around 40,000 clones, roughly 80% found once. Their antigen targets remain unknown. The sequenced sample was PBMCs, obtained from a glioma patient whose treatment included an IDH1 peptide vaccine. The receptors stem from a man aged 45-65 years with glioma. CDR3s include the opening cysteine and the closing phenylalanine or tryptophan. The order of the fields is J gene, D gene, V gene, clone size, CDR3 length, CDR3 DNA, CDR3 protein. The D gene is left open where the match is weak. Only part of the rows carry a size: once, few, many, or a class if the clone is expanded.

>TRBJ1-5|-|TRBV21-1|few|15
TGTGCCAGCAGCAAAGGACAGGGCCACAATCAGCCCCAGCATTTT
CASSKGQGHNQPQHF
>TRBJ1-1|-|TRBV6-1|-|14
TGTGCCAGCAGTGATGTAGGGCTGAACACTGAAGCTTTCTTT
CASSDVGLNTEAFF
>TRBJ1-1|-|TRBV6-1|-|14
TGTGCCAGCAGTGAAGGGACCAAGACAACTGAAGCTTTCTTT
CASSEGTKTTEAFF
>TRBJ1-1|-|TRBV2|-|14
TGTGCCAGCACCGTGGGGACGGAGAACACTGAAGCTTTCTTT
CASTVGTENTEAFF
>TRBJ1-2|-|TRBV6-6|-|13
TGTGCCAGCGCACCCGGCAGGATCTATGGCTACACCTTC
CASAPGRIYGYTF
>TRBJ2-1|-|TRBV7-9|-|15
TGTGCCAGCAAACCGGGACGGACCCGATACAATGAGCAGTTCTTC
CASKPGRTRYNEQFF
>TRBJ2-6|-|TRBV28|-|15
TGTGCCAGTGGGACGGTTAGCTCTGGGGCCAACGTCCTGACTTTC
CASGTVSSGANVLTF
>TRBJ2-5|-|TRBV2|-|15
TGTGCCAGCAGTGTAATGGGGCAGGTCCAAGAGACCCAGTACTTC
CASSVMGQVQETQYF
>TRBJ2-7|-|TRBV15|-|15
TGTGCCACCAGCAGAGATAAAGGCGGCCCCTACGAGCAGTACTTC
CATSRDKGGPYEQYF
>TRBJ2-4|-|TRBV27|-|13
TGTGCCAGCAGGGACAACTCCAAAAACATTCAGTACTTC
CASRDNSKNIQYF
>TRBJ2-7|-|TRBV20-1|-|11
TGCAGTGCTTCAGACAACTACGAGCAGTACTTC
CSASDNYEQYF
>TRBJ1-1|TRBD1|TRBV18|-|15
TGTGCCAGCTCACGAATAAGGACAGGGAACACTGAAGCTTTCTTT
CASSRIRTGNTEAFF
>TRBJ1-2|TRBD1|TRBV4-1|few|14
TGCGCCAGCAGCCAAACACAGGGGTTCTATGGCTACACCTTC
CASSQTQGFYGYTF
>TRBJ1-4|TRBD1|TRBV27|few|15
TGTGCCAGCAGTCCAGGGGGTCTAGGTAATGAAAAACTGTTTTTT
CASSPGGLGNEKLFF
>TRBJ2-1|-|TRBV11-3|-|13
TGTGCCAGCAGCCAAGACGGAGGCAATGAGCAGTTCTTC
CASSQDGGNEQFF
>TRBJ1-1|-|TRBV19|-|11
TGTGCCAGTAGTATAAGCAGTGAAGCTTTCTTT
CASSISSEAFF
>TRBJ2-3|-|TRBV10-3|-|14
TGTGCCATCAGTGAGTCGAAAAACTCAGATACGCAGTATTTT
CAISESKNSDTQYF
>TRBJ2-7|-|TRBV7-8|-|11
TGTGCCAGCAGCCCCGCATACGAGCAGTACTTC
CASSPAYEQYF
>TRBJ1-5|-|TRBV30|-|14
TGTGCCTGGAGTATGGGGCAACCCAATCAGCCCCAGCATTTT
CAWSMGQPNQPQHF
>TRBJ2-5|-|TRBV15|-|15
TGTGCCACCAGCAGATGGGCAGGGGACCAAGAGACCCAGTACTTC
CATSRWAGDQETQYF
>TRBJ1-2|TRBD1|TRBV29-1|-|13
TGCAGCGTTGACTTGACAGGGGGCTATGGCTACACCTTC
CSVDLTGGYGYTF
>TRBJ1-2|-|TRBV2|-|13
TGTGCCAGCAGTGGGGGGGCTAACTATGGCTACACCTTC
CASSGGANYGYTF
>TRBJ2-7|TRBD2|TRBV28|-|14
TGTGCCAGCAGTCTAGCGGGGGGCTACTACGAGCAGTACTTC
CASSLAGGYYEQYF
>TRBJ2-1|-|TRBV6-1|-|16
TGTGCCAGCAGTGTACCAGGAGGGGCCTCCTACAATGAGCAGTTCTTC
CASSVPGGASYNEQFF
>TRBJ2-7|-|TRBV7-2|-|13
TGTGCCAGCAGCCTCGGGACGAGTCTCGAGCAGTACTTC
CASSLGTSLEQYF
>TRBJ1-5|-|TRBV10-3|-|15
TGTGCCATCAGCCCCGGGACCGCCGAAGGTCAGCCCCAGCATTTT
CAISPGTAEGQPQHF